This T cell receptor beta chain was documented in a study of blood T cell repertoires in COVID-19. Study-level information: Whether acute or convalescent, the COVID-19 samples came from the United States, Italy and Spain. PBMCs, B-cell-depleted T cells, or T cells provided the cDNA or gDNA that made up the material.

How the authors handled the data: Reference gene primer amplification gave nucleated cell count estimates. Libraries were prepared by immunoSEQ multiplex PCR; TCRdb keeps only in-frame clonotypes and omits some of them. From that table come the V and J calls and clone size; the DNA was used to work out D and trimming. The sample contains fewer than 40,000 clones, roughly 90% of which appear only once. CDR3 size: 15 residues. CDR1 and CDR2 from the germline V gene are LGHDT and YNNKEL (reference sequence). V was clipped by 4 bases and J by 1 base, with 13 bases between them. The source material was peripheral blood. The clonotype was recovered from a woman aged 40-49 years with active or convalescent COVID-19. The chain uses TRBV3-1 (or the pseudogene TRBV3-2) and TRBJ2-5; the D gene is possibly TRBD1 (6 bases). The CDR3 DNA is TGTGCCAGCAGCCTCAGGACAGTCCTCCAAGAGACCCAGTACTTC. Protein: CASSLRTVLQETQYF.